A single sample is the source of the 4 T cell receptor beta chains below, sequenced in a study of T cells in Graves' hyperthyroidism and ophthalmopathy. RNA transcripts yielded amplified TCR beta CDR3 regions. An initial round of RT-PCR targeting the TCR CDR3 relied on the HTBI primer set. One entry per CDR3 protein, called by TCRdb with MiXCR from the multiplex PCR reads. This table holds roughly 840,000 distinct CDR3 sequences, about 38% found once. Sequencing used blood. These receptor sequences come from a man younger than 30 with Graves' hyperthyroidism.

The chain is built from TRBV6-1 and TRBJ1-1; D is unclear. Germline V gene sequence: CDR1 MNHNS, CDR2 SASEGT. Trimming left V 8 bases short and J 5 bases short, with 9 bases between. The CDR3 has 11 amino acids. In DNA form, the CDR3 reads TGTGCCAGCGTATCGGGGACTGAAGCTTTCTTT. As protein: CASVSGTEAFF.

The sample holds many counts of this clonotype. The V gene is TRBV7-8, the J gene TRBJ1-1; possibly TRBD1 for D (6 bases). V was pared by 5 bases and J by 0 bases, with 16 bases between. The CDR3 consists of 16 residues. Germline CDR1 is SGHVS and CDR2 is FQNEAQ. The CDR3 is CASSPQGFLMNTEAFF. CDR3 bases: TGTGCCAGCAGCCCACAGGGATTTCTCATGAACACTGAAGCTTTCTTT.

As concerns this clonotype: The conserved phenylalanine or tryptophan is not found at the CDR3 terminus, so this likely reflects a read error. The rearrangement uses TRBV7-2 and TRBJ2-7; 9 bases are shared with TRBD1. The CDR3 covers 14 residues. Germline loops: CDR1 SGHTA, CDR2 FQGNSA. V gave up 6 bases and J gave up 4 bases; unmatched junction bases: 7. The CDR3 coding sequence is TGTGCCAGCAGTGCGGGACAGGGAGGGTACGAGCAGTACCTC. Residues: CASSAGQGGYEQYL.

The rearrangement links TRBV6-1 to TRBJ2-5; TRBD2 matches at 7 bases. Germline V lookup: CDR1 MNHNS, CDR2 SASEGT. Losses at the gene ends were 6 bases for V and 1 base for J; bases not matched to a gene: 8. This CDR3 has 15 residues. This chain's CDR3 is CASSNSGISQETQYF. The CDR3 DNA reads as TGTGCCAGCAGCAACAGCGGGATCTCCCAAGAGACCCAGTACTTC.